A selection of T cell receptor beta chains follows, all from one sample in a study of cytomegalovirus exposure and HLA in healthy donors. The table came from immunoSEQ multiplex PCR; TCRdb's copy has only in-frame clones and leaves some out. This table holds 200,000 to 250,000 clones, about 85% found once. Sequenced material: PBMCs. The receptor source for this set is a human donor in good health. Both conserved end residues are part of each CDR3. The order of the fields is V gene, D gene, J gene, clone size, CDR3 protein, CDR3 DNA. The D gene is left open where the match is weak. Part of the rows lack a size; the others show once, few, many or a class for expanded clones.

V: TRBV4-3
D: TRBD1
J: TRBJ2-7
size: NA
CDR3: CASSLTGGSYEQYF
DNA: TGCGCCAGCAGCCTAACAGGGGGTTCCTACGAGCAGTACTTC

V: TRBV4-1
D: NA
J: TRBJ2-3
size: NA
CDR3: CASSHLTASGAYSTDTQYF
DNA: TGCGCCAGCAGCCACCTGACTGCGAGCGGTGCATATAGCACAGATACGCAGTATTTT

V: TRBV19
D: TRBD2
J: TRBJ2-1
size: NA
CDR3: CASSIEGSGRGGEQFF
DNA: TGTGCCAGTAGTATAGAGGGTAGCGGGAGGGGGGGGGAGCAGTTCTTC

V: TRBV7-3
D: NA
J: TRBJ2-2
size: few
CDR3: CASSAAGTGELFF
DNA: TGTGCCAGCAGCGCGGCGGGGACCGGGGAGCTGTTTTTT

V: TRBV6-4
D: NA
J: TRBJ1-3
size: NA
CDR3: CASTLTRQGNSGNTIYF
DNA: TGTGCCAGCACCCTGACTCGGCAGGGGAACTCTGGAAACACCATATATTTT

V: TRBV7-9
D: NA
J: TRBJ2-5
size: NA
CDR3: CSSSLARATGAETQYF
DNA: TGTTCCAGCAGCTTAGCGAGGGCGACAGGAGCAGAGACCCAGTACTTC

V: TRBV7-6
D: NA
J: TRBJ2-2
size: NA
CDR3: CASSLGVGELFF
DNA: TGTGCCAGCAGCTTAGGCGTCGGGGAGCTGTTTTTT

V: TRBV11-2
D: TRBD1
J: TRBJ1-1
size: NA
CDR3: CASRPQGQGAEAFF
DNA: TGTGCCAGCAGACCCCAAGGACAGGGGGCTGAAGCTTTCTTT

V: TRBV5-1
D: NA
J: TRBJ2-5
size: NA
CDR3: CASSLRGSLETQYF
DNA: TGCGCCAGCAGCTTGAGGGGGTCTTTAGAGACCCAGTACTTC

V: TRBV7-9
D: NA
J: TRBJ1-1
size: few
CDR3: CASSPQGTEAFF
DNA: TGTGCCAGCAGCCCACAGGGCACTGAAGCTTTCTTT

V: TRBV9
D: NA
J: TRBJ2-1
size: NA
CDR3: CASSVGVQTGNEQFF
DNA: TGTGCCAGCAGCGTAGGAGTCCAGACGGGTAATGAGCAGTTCTTC

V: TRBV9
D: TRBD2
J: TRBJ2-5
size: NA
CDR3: CASSVDPGTPGRETQYF
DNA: TGTGCCAGCAGCGTAGACCCCGGGACGCCCGGGAGGGAGACCCAGTACTTC

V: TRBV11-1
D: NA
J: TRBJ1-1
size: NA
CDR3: CASSWRDLKTTEAFF
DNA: TGTGCCAGCAGCTGGCGGGACCTAAAAACCACTGAAGCTTTCTTT

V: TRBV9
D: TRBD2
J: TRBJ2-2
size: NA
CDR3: CASSVGRLAATGELFF
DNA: TGTGCCAGCAGCGTAGGGAGGCTAGCGGCCACCGGGGAGCTGTTTTTT

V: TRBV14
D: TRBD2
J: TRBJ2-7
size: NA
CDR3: CASSQERPSGSPYEQYF
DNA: TGTGCCAGCAGCCAAGAGAGGCCTAGCGGGTCCCCCTACGAGCAGTACTTC

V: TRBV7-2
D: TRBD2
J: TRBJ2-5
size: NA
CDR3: CASSSGTSRETQYF
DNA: TGTGCCAGCAGCTCCGGGACTAGCAGAGAGACCCAGTACTTC

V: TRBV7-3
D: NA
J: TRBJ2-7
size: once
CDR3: CASSLVASVPNEQYF
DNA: TGTGCCAGCAGCTTAGTGGCTAGCGTTCCGAACGAGCAGTACTTC

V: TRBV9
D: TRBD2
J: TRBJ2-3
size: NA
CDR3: CASSPLAGGTITDTQYF
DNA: TGTGCCAGCAGCCCCCTAGCGGGAGGAACGATCACAGATACGCAGTATTTT

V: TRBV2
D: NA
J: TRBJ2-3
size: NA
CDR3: CASESDRGTQYF
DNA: TGTGCCAGCGAAAGCGACAGAGGTACGCAGTATTTT

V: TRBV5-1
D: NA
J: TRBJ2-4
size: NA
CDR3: CASSLAQGGAKNIQYF
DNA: TGCGCCAGCAGCTTGGCCCAGGGTGGGGCCAAAAACATTCAGTACTTC

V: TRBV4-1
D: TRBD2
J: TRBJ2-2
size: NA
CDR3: CASSQEASGSSGELFF
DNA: TGCGCCAGCAGCCAAGAGGCTAGCGGGAGCTCCGGGGAGCTGTTTTTT

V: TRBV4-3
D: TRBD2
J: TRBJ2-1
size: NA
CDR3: CASSHLAGDNEQFF
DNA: TGCGCCAGCAGCCATCTGGCGGGGGACAATGAGCAGTTCTTC

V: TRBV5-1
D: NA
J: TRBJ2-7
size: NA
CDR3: CASSLVTGETYEQYF
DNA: TGCGCCAGCAGCTTGGTGACGGGAGAGACCTACGAGCAGTACTTC